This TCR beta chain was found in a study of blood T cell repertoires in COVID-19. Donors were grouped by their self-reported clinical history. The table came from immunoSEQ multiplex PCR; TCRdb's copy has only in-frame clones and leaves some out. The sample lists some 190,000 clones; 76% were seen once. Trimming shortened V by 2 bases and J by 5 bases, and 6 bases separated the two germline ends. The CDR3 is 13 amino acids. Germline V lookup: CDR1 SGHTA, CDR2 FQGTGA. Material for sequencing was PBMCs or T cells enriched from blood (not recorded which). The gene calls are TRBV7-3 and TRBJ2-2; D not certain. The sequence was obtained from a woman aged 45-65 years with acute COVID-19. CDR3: CASSLLLTGELFF. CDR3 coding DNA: TGTGCCAGCAGCTTATTATTGACCGGGGAGCTGTTTTTT.